The present T cell receptor beta chain was sequenced within a study of beta chain features in type 1 diabetes (dated by TCRdb to 2017 to 2018). Regarding the research as a whole: No differences in mean age, gender distribution, total cell number or subset yield were found between patients and healthy donors. Across all samples, 90 million to 130 million sorted cells were examined, and cell number per subset correlated strongly with RNA yield. In the study, recently diagnosed type 1 diabetes patients and matched healthy donors were compared on the TCRB repertoires of their sorted circulating CD4+ T cell subsets. Regulatory and stem cell-like memory subsets were isolated from only 8 patients and roughly 8 healthy donors, whereas naive and central memory subsets came from all 28 donors.

From each donor, a single peripheral blood sample of about 120 mL on average was drawn into heparinised tubes. Naive, central memory, regulatory and stem cell-like memory CD4+ T cells were sorted on a BD FACSAria II using a panel including CD45RO, CCR7, CD25, CD127, CD95 and CD27. All sorted populations exceeded 98% purity. PBMCs were isolated right away by Lymphoprep density gradient centrifugation and were stained directly, without culture. Samples were stained and sorted in pairs, with one healthy donor and one patient per experiment, so that batch effects were minimized. This clone was seen a handful of times. The antigen it recognizes is unknown. Qualities for individual bases were not recorded, and no much larger clone is one base off. Its CDR3 holds 15 amino acids, cysteine through phenylalanine. This entry keeps only the CDR3 DNA: 45 bases, framed from base 1. The germline V gene (reference sequence) supplies CDR1 PRHDT and CDR2 FYEKMQ. V lost 1 base and J lost 6 bases; the stretch between them is 15 bases long.

The entire isolated RNA was reverse transcribed using the High Capacity cDNA Reverse Transcription Kit, and thus expressed TCRB transcripts were sequenced. Deep immunoSEQ sequencing was performed on naive, central memory and regulatory T cell samples, with an average of roughly 4 million total reads per sample. After sorted cells were lysed in RLT buffer, RNA was extracted with DNase-treated RNeasy Micro or Mini kits, with the choice depending on cell number. Each cell subset was processed on its own to prevent cross-contamination, while patient and healthy donor samples were processed together. Using the immunoSEQ multiplex PCR, TCRB sequences were amplified from cDNA into 87-bp fragments spanning the CDR3 region. The amplicons were sequenced using the Illumina HiSeq platform. As for the original processing: PCR bias was computationally corrected using synthetic template baselines, reads within Hamming distance 2 were collapsed, and singletons that could not be merged were discarded. By aligning reads against IMGT, V, D and J genes, CDR3 length, and insertions or deletions at six rearrangement sites were assigned. Within each subset, clonotype counts were normalized to sorted cell number, and only after that were true diversity and Gini coefficients computed with the tcR R package. The overlap coefficient, calculated on TCRB nucleotide sequences, was used to measure repertoire sharing. Imported from immuneACCESS, the table was reduced by TCRdb to in-frame sequences with V and J called. These copies leave out some clones; in studies compared against another copy, an unresolved V gene accounts for under half, and the cause of the remainder is not known. V, J and clone size were drawn from that table, and D and trimming were deduced from the DNA. Within this sample are almost 350,000 clones, with roughly 8% of them counted one time only. Less than 0.45% of the sample rests with the top ten.

Overall results and qualifications from the work: PCR may preferentially amplify shorter templates, but because patient and control samples were amplified and corrected together, any resulting skew would affect both groups equally. HLA sub-analyses involved small numbers of individuals, so any influence of HLA type on TCRB rearrangement remained unresolved. Naive, central memory and regulatory TCRB repertoires appeared more similar among patients than among healthy donors. In all four CD4+ subsets, TCRB CDR3 length was moderately but significantly shorter in type 1 diabetes patients. At VDJ recombination sites, type 1 diabetes patients had fewer insertions and more deleted nucleotides, which implies abnormalities in thymic rearrangement. Because cDNA rather than genomic DNA was sequenced, highly expressing activated cells could have been over-represented, although no difference in activation and CD3 levels was found between groups.

The receptor was isolated from a woman aged 18-29 years in good health. Specimen: central memory CD4+ T cells from blood. The sequence is built from TRBV13 and TRBJ1-1; the D gene is unclear. The DNA reads as follows: TGTGCCAGCAGCTTAGAAAGTACGCGGATCTCTGAAGCTTTCTTT. This encodes CASSLESTRISEAFF. The full variable domain, with segments outside the CDR3 supplied by the reference TRBV13 and TRBJ1-1 proteins, appears as AAGVIQSPRHLIKEKRETATLKCYPIPRHDTVYWYQQGPGQDPQFLISFYEKMQSDKGSIPDRFSAQQFSDYHSELNMSSLELGDSALYFCASSLESTRISEAFFGQGTRLTVV.